The rows below give T cell receptor beta chains drawn from one sample of a study of identical twins. From the 5' RACE reads, TCRdb called clonotypes with MiXCR, one entry per CDR3 protein. The table includes about 530,000 distinct CDR3 sequences, approximately 16% detected once. These data were also filed under a second study, of yellow fever vaccine responses in identical twins.

The material sequenced was CD4+ T cells sorted from blood. Source of these receptors: a woman aged 18 to 35 in good health. Both conserved end residues are trimmed from each CDR3. Some rows mark clone size as missing; the rest say once, few, many or name a class of expanded clone.

j_call,clone_size,v_call,cdr3_aa
TRBJ2-5,few,TRBV11-2,ASSLVAGTSGPETQY
TRBJ2-1,NA,TRBV5-1,ASSLVGRVNEQF
TRBJ2-2,few,TRBV12-3/TRBV12-4,ASSPTRLAGSNTGELF
TRBJ2-3,NA,TRBV7-9,ASSPERGGPGDTQY
TRBJ2-3,NA,TRBV12-3/TRBV12-4,ASSLGMARGPTDTQY
TRBJ2-3,NA,TRBV28,ASSFPTSGSLTDTQY
TRBJ2-7,NA,TRBV2,ASRGDPSYEQY
TRBJ2-1,NA,TRBV7-9,ASSPPGLLGLGNEQF
TRBJ2-1,few,TRBV5-1,ASSFRGGDNEQF
TRBJ2-5,few,TRBV28,ASSPPSVETQY
TRBJ2-4,NA,TRBV15,ATSRRGGNKNIQY